The text below deals with one TCR beta chain. It was RNA transcripts that yielded the amplified TCR beta CDR3 regions. HTBI primers were used for first-round RT-PCR of the TCR CDR3. Each CDR3 protein is one row after TCRdb ran MiXCR on the multiplex PCR reads. The sample gives some 440,000 distinct CDR3 sequences, less than 20% of which show up once; less than 15% is in the top ten. This sample is drawn from a study of T cells in Graves' hyperthyroidism and ophthalmopathy. The germline V gene has CDR1 SGHDN and CDR2 FVKESK. This CDR3 comprises 15 residues. V dropped 4 bases and J dropped 6 bases, with 18 bases sitting between them.

The receptor was derived from a woman younger than 35 with Graves' hyperthyroidism. This chain uses TRBV14 with TRBJ1-2; D perhaps matches TRBD1 (6 bases). Sequences were obtained from blood. The CDR3 nucleotides are TGTGCCAGCAGCCCAATTGCCGGGGGCGCTAATGGCTACACCTTC. Its protein is CASSPIAGGANGYTF.